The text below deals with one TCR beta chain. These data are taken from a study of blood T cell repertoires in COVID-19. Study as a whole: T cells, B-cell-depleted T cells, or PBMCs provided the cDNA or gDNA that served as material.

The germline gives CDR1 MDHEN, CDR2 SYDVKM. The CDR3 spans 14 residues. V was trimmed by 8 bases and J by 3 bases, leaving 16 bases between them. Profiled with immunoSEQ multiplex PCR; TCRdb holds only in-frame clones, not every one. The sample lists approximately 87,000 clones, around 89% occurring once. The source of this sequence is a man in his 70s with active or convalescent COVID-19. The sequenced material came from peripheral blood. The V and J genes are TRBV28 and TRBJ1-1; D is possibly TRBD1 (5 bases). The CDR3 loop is CASRPGGFDTEAFF. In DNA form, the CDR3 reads TGTGCCAGCCGACCGGGGGGGTTTGACACTGAAGCTTTCTTT.